Listed below are T cell receptor beta chains from one sample, sequenced in a study of ipilimumab plus nivolumab after autologous stem cell transplantation. This table comes from immunoSEQ multiplex PCR, and its TCRdb copy is limited to in-frame clones, with some not included. Of 20,000 to 30,000 clones detected, 86% appear once; the ten largest clones hold 5.2%. Source: PBMCs, taken in a trial of ipilimumab plus nivolumab as post-transplant consolidation. The receptors stem from a male donor with diffuse large B-cell lymphoma. CDR3s include the opening cysteine and the closing phenylalanine or tryptophan. A D gene is named only where the DNA matches it firmly. Rows give clone size only sometimes, using once, few, many, or a class for an expanded clone.

TRBJ2-5,TRBV5-4,-,TRBD2,TGTGCCAGCAGCTTGGGGGCTCTAGCGGGGGCCCAAGAGACCCAGTACTTC,CASSLGALAGAQETQYF
TRBJ2-3,TRBV18,-,TRBD1,TGTGCCAGCACGAAGACAGGGGAGACAGATACGCAGTATTTT,CASTKTGETDTQYF
TRBJ1-2,TRBV5-1,-,TRBD1,TGCGCCAGCAGCGCTGGACAGGGGAGGGGTGGCTACACCTTC,CASSAGQGRGGYTF
TRBJ2-3,TRBV7-6,-,TRBD2,TGTGCCAGCAGCTTAACTAGCGGGGGGTCAGGGGCAGATACGCAGTATTTT,CASSLTSGGSGADTQYF
TRBJ2-7,TRBV27,-,-,TGTGCCAGCAGACCTTTCAGGGGCTTTGACGAGCAGTACTTC,CASRPFRGFDEQYF
TRBJ1-3,TRBV11-2,-,-,TGTGCCAGCAGCCCCACCCCCGGCTCTGGAAACACCATATATTTT,CASSPTPGSGNTIYF
TRBJ1-2,TRBV6-6,-,-,TGTGCCAGCAAACTCCCAGGGGCCCCATATGGCTACACCTTC,CASKLPGAPYGYTF
TRBJ1-5,TRBV19,few,-,TGTGCCAGTACTCGGGGGCGGTTCGGCAATCAGCCCCAGCATTTT,CASTRGRFGNQPQHF
TRBJ1-2,TRBV5-1,-,TRBD1,TGCGCCAGCAGGGAGACAGGGATCTATGGCTACACCTTC,CASRETGIYGYTF
TRBJ1-3,TRBV7-2,-,-,TGTGCCACCGGGGAGGGGCTCAACTCTGGAAACACCATATATTTT,CATGEGLNSGNTIYF
TRBJ1-2,TRBV11-2,-,TRBD1,TGTGCCAGCAGCCGACAGGGGCACTATGGCTACACCTTC,CASSRQGHYGYTF
TRBJ2-7,TRBV14,-,-,TGTGCCAGCAGCACCCTCCACTCAGCAACCTCCGAGCAGTACTTC,CASSTLHSATSEQYF
TRBJ2-3,TRBV19,-,TRBD2,TGTGCCAGTAGCTCCGGGACTAGGCCAGATACGCAGTATTTT,CASSSGTRPDTQYF
TRBJ2-7,TRBV5-8,-,TRBD1,TGTGCCAGCAGCCGGGACAGGGGCTACGAGCAGTACTTC,CASSRDRGYEQYF
TRBJ1-5,TRBV4-1,-,-,TGCGCCAGCAGCCAAGACGCCAGGCCATCTCAAGGTCCCAATCAGCCCCAGCATTTT,CASSQDARPSQGPNQPQHF
TRBJ2-5,TRBV15,-,TRBD2,TGTGCCACCAGCAGAGATTACCGGAGCGGGGGGCCGGAGACCCAGTACTTC,CATSRDYRSGGPETQYF
TRBJ2-1,TRBV7-9,-,-,TGTGCCAGCGCAGGCGGCTTACGGGGGAGCTCCTACAATGAGCAGTTCTTC,CASAGGLRGSSYNEQFF
TRBJ1-1,TRBV5-1,few,-,TGCGCCAGCAGCTTAGGGGGGATGTCTGAAGCTTTCTTT,CASSLGGMSEAFF
TRBJ1-6,TRBV11-1,-,-,TGTGCCAGCAGCTTAGATTACCTTTCACCCCTCCACTTT,CASSLDYLSPLHF
TRBJ2-7,TRBV5-8,few,-,TGTGCCAGCAGCTCGGCCGGGACGTCCACCTACGAGCAGTACTTC,CASSSAGTSTYEQYF
TRBJ2-6,TRBV4-2,-,TRBD2,TGTGCCAGCAGCCAAAGCCTAGCGGGGGGGCCGAGTGGGGCCAACGTCCTGACTTTC,CASSQSLAGGPSGANVLTF
TRBJ2-1,TRBV2,-,-,TGTGCCAGCCGGTCCAATGAGCAGTTCTTC,CASRSNEQFF
TRBJ1-6,TRBV18,-,-,TGTGCCAGCTCACCAAGGAGGAATTCACCCCTCCACTTT,CASSPRRNSPLHF
TRBJ2-3,TRBV5-1,-,-,TGCGCCAGCAGCGCCGGACTGACGGCTACGCAGTATTTT,CASSAGLTATQYF
TRBJ2-5,TRBV28,-,TRBD2,TGTGCCAGCAGTTGGCCTAGCGGGGGAGGGGAGACCCAGTACTTC,CASSWPSGGGETQYF
TRBJ2-1,TRBV11-2,-,-,TGTGCCAGCAGCTTAGATATCCGTTTCAATGAGCAGTTCTTC,CASSLDIRFNEQFF
TRBJ1-1,TRBV11-2,-,-,TGTGCCAGCAGCTCACTCGACAGGTGGAACACTGAAGCTTTCTTT,CASSSLDRWNTEAFF
TRBJ1-2,TRBV6-7,-,-,TGTGCCACCCGCCGGGGGGGGGCAATAAACTATGGCTACACCTTC,CATRRGGAINYGYTF
TRBJ1-2,TRBV6-1,-,TRBD1,TGTGCCAGCAACGCCCCGGGACAGTCTAACTATGGCTACACCTTC,CASNAPGQSNYGYTF